A single sample is the source of the 22 T cell receptor beta chains below, sequenced in a study of human versus mouse CDR3 diversity and MHC coevolution. TCRdb keeps only in-frame clones here, not all; method: immunoSEQ multiplex PCR. Here the sample spans roughly 80,000 clones, around 93% being singletons. Sequenced sample: naive CD4+ T cells from blood. Sample subset: CD45RO-negative CD62L-positive naive CD4 T cells. All receptors derive from a person between 25 and 75 years old in good health.

The chain uses TRBV9 and TRBJ2-1, with a tentative D call TRBD2 (5 bases). This CDR3 comprises 17 residues. Trimming stripped 6 bases from V and 4 bases from J, with 23 bases between. From germline, CDR1 is SGDLS and CDR2 YYNGEE. The CDR3 sequence is CASTALPSSGAYNEQFF. The CDR3 DNA sequence: TGTGCCAGCACCGCCCTCCCCTCCAGCGGAGCTTACAATGAGCAGTTCTTC.

The chain has TRBV15 and TRBJ1-6; 8 bases are shared with TRBD1. Germline V gene data show CDR1 as LNHNV and CDR2 as YYDKDF (reference sequence). The CDR3 is 15 residues long. V was pared by 3 bases and J by 7 bases, with 5 bases of the junction left unmatched. CDR3 coding DNA: TGTGCCACCAGCAGTGAAGACAGGGGAAATTCACCCCTCCACTTT. Residues: CATSSEDRGNSPLHF. The entire variable domain, with the rest obtained from reference TRBV15 and TRBJ1-6, is as follows: DAMVIQNPRYQVTQFGKPVTLSCSQTLNHNVMYWYQQKSSQAPKLLFHYYDKDFNNEADTPDNFQSRRPNTSFCFLDIRSPGLGDTAMYLCATSSEDRGNSPLHFGNGTRLTVT.

V usage is TRBV13 and J usage is TRBJ2-7, with 7 bases fitting TRBD1. Germline CDR1 is PRHDT and CDR2 is FYEKMQ (reference sequence). CDR3 size: 14 residues. V dropped 4 bases and J dropped 0; count of bases not matched to a gene: 3. The CDR3 DNA reads as TGTGCCAGCAGCTCGCGACAGGGCTCCTACGAGCAGTACTTC. This translates into CASSSRQGSYEQYF.

CDR3 protein: CASSAPWAGGYNEQFF. CDR3 in DNA: TGTGCCAGCAGCGCCCCGTGGGCGGGAGGTTACAATGAGCAGTTCTTC. The genes are TRBV5-6 and TRBJ2-1, with TRBD2 identical over 8 bases. V lost 4 bases to trimming and J lost 4 bases; unmatched junction nucleotides: 10. Germline CDR1 is SGHDT and CDR2 is YYEEEE. The CDR3 runs to 16 residues.

V usage is TRBV9 and J usage is TRBJ2-3; D is possibly TRBD2 (7 bases). Trimming took off 0 bases at V and 5 bases at J, with 16 bases between the two ends. Germline CDR1 reads SGDLS; CDR2 reads YYNGEE. CDR3 length equals 16 residues. Here the CDR3 DNA reads TGTGCCAGCAGCGTAGAGAGGGGGGGCCCGGAAGATACGCAGTATTTT. Translating it yields CASSVERGGPEDTQYF.

The chain carries TRBV10-2 and TRBJ2-5; a weak D match, TRBD2 (5 bases). The CDR3 extends over 12 amino acids. V dropped 8 bases and J dropped 5 bases, with 12 bases sitting between them. Germline lookup yields CDR1 WSHSY and CDR2 SAAADI. In DNA, the CDR3 is TGCGCCAGCCAACACTCGGGGGAGACCCAGTACTTC. This translates into CASQHSGETQYF.

The chain carries TRBV7-8 and TRBJ2-1, with a tentative D call TRBD2 (5 bases). CDR1 is SGHVS and CDR2 is FQNEAQ in the germline V gene. CDR3 length: 10 residues. V dropped 10 bases and J dropped 10 bases, with 11 bases sitting between them. This CDR3 is CATGLWEQFF. The DNA of the CDR3 is TGTGCCACCGGACTTTGGGAGCAGTTCTTC.

The V and J genes are TRBV27 and TRBJ2-1; a possible D gene is TRBD2 (6 bases). The V and J ends lost 2 bases and 0 bases respectively, with 8 bases between them. This CDR3 has 15 amino acids. In germline, CDR1 is MNHEY, CDR2 SMNVEV (reference sequence). CDR3 loop: CASSLRGTSYNEQFF. CDR3 nucleotide sequence: TGTGCCAGCAGTTTACGGGGGACCTCCTACAATGAGCAGTTCTTC.

V and J are TRBV30 and TRBJ1-4; D unclear. The germline gives CDR1 GTSNPN, CDR2 SVGIG (reference sequence). V was trimmed by 6 bases and J by 5 bases, leaving 10 bases between them. The CDR3 loop spans 12 amino acids. The CDR3 region is CACGSANEKLFF. CDR3 coding DNA: TGTGCCTGTGGTTCAGCGAATGAAAAACTGTTTTTT.

In DNA form, the CDR3 reads TGTGCCTGGAGTGTCTTGAGGGGACAGGGAGACGAAAAACTGTTTTTT. Encoded protein: CAWSVLRGQGDEKLFF. The chain recombines TRBV30 with TRBJ1-4; TRBD1 agrees at 9 bases. In germline, CDR1 is GTSNPN, CDR2 SVGIG (reference sequence). J was trimmed by 8 bases and V by 0 bases; bases with no gene match: 10. This CDR3 is 16 amino acids long.

V gene TRBV29-1 combines with J gene TRBJ2-3, with 8 bases fitting TRBD2. The trim removed 7 bases at V and 4 bases at J, leaving 16 bases unmatched. In germline, CDR1 is SQVTM, CDR2 ANQGSEA. The CDR3 loop spans 16 amino acids. The CDR3 DNA sequence: TGCAGCGCCGTGTCGTTCAGTAGCGGGAAAGCAGATACGCAGTATTTT. It codes for CSAVSFSSGKADTQYF.

V gene TRBV6-1 combines with J gene TRBJ2-2, with 11 bases fitting TRBD2. The CDR3 runs 18 residues. CDR1 is MNHNS and CDR2 is SASEGT in the germline V gene. V was clipped by 0 bases and J by 5 bases; unmatched bases: 8. In DNA, the CDR3 is TGTGCCAGCAGTGAAGCCTTGGCTAGCGGGGGGTCAACCGGGGAGCTGTTTTTT. It yields the protein CASSEALASGGSTGELFF.

The V call is TRBV19, the J call TRBJ2-7; D perhaps matches TRBD2 (6 bases). The ends were cut back, 6 bases at V and 7 bases at J, with 13 bases in the middle. CDR3 length: 12 residues. Germline lookup yields CDR1 LNHDA and CDR2 SQIVND (reference sequence). CDR3 sequence reads: CASRVMGGEQYF. CDR3 DNA sequence: TGTGCCAGTAGGGTGATGGGAGGTGAGCAGTACTTC.

This chain uses TRBV5-4 with TRBJ2-5, with TRBD1 as a possible D gene (5 bases). The CDR3 runs to 14 residues. CDR1 is SGHNT and CDR2 is YYREEE in the germline V gene (reference sequence). V lost 1 base and J lost 5, with 12 bases in between. DNA of the CDR3: TGTGCCAGCAGCTTGAGGGGTGGAAGTGAGACCCAGTACTTC. It specifies CASSLRGGSETQYF.

The chain has TRBV9 and TRBJ2-7; 9 nucleotides align to TRBD1. The CDR3 runs to 17 residues. Trimming at V came to 0 bases and at J to 5 bases, leaving 12 bases not matched to a gene. Germline CDR1 SGDLS, CDR2 YYNGEE. This CDR3 reads CASSVARDRELRDEQYF. In DNA form, the CDR3 reads TGTGCCAGCAGCGTAGCCCGGGACAGGGAATTGAGGGACGAGCAGTACTTC.

The chain employs TRBV27 and TRBJ1-6, with 7 bases lining up with TRBD1. CDR3 length equals 15 residues. In germline, CDR1 is MNHEY, CDR2 SMNVEV (reference sequence). V lost 6 bases and J lost 9; bases outside the gene matches: 11. Here the CDR3 DNA reads TGTGCCAGCAGGAACCGGGACAGTAATCTTTCACCCCTCCACTTT. As protein: CASRNRDSNLSPLHF.

DNA for the CDR3: TGCAGCGTTGTGTCGGGGGGGCTGAGGGAGACCCAGTACTTC. The encoded protein is CSVVSGGLRETQYF. V gene TRBV29-1 combines with J gene TRBJ2-5, with TRBD2 matching 8 bases. Per the germline V gene, CDR1 is SQVTM and CDR2 is ANQGSEA. The CDR3 totals 14 residues. With 4 bases clipped from V and 5 bases from J, the junction kept 9 bases outside the gene matches.

CDR3 residues: CASSERDRGSGANVLTF. The DNA of the CDR3 is TGTGCCAGCAGTGAACGGGACAGGGGATCTGGGGCCAACGTCCTGACTTTC. This chain connects TRBV2 to TRBJ2-6, with 10 bases fitting TRBD1. This CDR3 comprises 17 residues. With V trimmed by 2 bases and J by 1 base, 2 bases remained unmatched. Germline CDR1 SNHLY, CDR2 FYNNEI.

The chain joins TRBV2 to TRBJ2-1; 9 bases map to TRBD1. The CDR3 has 15 residues. The ends lost 3 bases at V and 5 bases at J; junction bases unmatched: 5. In germline, CDR1 is SNHLY, CDR2 FYNNEI. This CDR3 reads CASSEDRGGHNEQFF. CDR3 bases: TGTGCCAGCAGTGAGGACAGGGGAGGGCACAATGAGCAGTTCTTC.

The chain recombines TRBV30 with TRBJ2-5; a possible D gene is TRBD2 (5 bases). The CDR3 sequence is 13 residues long. Per the germline V gene, CDR1 is GTSNPN and CDR2 is SVGIG (reference sequence). V shed 0 bases and J shed 7 bases, with 12 bases lying between them. CDR3 in DNA: TGTGCCTGGAGTGTAATCGAGGCGGGGACCCAGTACTTC. Its protein product is CAWSVIEAGTQYF.

The chain links TRBV15 to TRBJ2-1; D is uncertain. The CDR3 loop spans 13 amino acids. Germline assignment: CDR1 LNHNV and CDR2 YYDKDF (reference sequence). The germline V and J ends were trimmed by 5 bases and 5 bases, with 10 bases remaining between them. The DNA of the CDR3 is TGTGCCACCAGCGAACAAATAAACAATGAGCAGTTCTTC. This gives the protein CATSEQINNEQFF.

This chain links TRBV7-9 with TRBJ1-1; no firm D call. The CDR3 sequence is 12 residues long. Germline CDR1 is SEHNR and CDR2 is FQNEAQ (reference sequence). V shed 5 bases and J shed 5 bases, with 9 bases lying between them. CDR3 coding DNA: TGTGCCAGCAGCCCTTCCGGGACTGAAGCTTTCTTT. This codes for CASSPSGTEAFF.